This passage covers 20 T cell receptor beta chains from one sample sequenced in a study of regulatory T cells in long-lasting Graves disease. The time point denotes: persistent/refractory GD, antithyroid drugs over 5 years with positive TRAb. RNA extracted from PBMCs served as the sequencing template. Sequencing libraries for TCR beta were prepared with iRepertoire HTBI primers and Arm-PCR of CDR3 regions. A single record per CDR3 protein comes from TCRdb applying MiXCR to the multiplex PCR reads. The repertoire consists of approximately 360,000 distinct CDR3 sequences, with 23% occurring once and the leading ten covering less than 30%. The sample was peripheral blood mononuclear cells (PBMCs), taken when the disease was refractory, from a patient treated with antithyroid drugs. These TCRs come from a middle-aged woman with Graves disease.

The gene calls are TRBV4-2 and TRBJ2-2; D gene unclear. Trimming shortened V by 7 bases and J by 8 bases, and 14 bases separated the two germline ends. The CDR3 runs to 13 residues. Germline V gene data show CDR1 as LGHNA and CDR2 as YNFKEQ. In DNA, the CDR3 is TGTGCCAGCACCGCGGCGCCCCGTGGGGAGCTGTTTTTT. The encoded protein is CASTAAPRGELFF.

This chain joins TRBV10-3 and TRBJ2-3; TRBD2 agrees at 9 bases. V was pared by 4 bases and J by 1 base, with 3 bases of the junction left unmatched. This CDR3 comprises 15 residues. Germline CDR1 is ENHRY and CDR2 is SYGVKD. As DNA, the CDR3 is TGTGCCATCAGTGGGGCGGGAGGGGGCACAGATACGCAGTATTTT. It translates to CAISGAGGGTDTQYF.

This clonotype appeared many times. V is TRBV12-3 or TRBV12-4 and J is TRBJ2-7; D not resolved. This CDR3 is built from 14 residues. Trimming shortened V by 5 bases and J by 1 base, and 12 bases separated the two germline ends. In DNA form, the CDR3 reads TGTGCCAGCAGTCCAGGTGGGAAATCCTACGAGCAGTACTTC. As protein: CASSPGGKSYEQYF.

The chain is built from TRBV29-1 and TRBJ1-5; 7 bases match TRBD1. This CDR3 has 18 residues. The junction had 15 bases not matched to a gene; V was cut back by 4 bases and J by 0 bases. The germline gives CDR1 SQVTM, CDR2 ANQGSEA. The CDR3 protein is CSVGLIRDRVFSNQPQHF. The CDR3 DNA is TGCAGCGTTGGTCTAATCCGGGACAGAGTTTTTAGCAATCAGCCCCAGCATTTT.

This chain connects TRBV5-1 to TRBJ2-7; 9 nucleotides align to TRBD1. With 4 bases clipped from V and 3 bases from J, the junction kept 5 bases outside the gene matches. The CDR3 has 14 residues. CDR1 is SGHRS and CDR2 is YFSETQ in the germline V gene. The CDR3 DNA reads TGCGCCAGCAGCGTGCCGGGACAGGGCTACGAGCAGTACTTC. Its translation is CASSVPGQGYEQYF.

This clonotype was seen many times. The chain has TRBV2 and TRBJ2-2; a weak D match, TRBD2 (5 bases). CDR1 is SNHLY and CDR2 is FYNNEI in the germline V gene. V was shortened by 7 bases and J by 2 bases, with 11 bases between the two germline ends. The CDR3 is 14 residues long. CDR3 DNA: TGTGCCAGCATAGTGGGGAGAAACACCGGGGAGCTGTTTTTT. It codes for CASIVGRNTGELFF.

The sample holds a few counts of this clonotype. The genes are TRBV10-3 and TRBJ1-1; D gene uncertain. Trimming shortened V by 0 bases and J by 7 bases, and 9 bases separated the two germline ends. From germline, CDR1 is ENHRY and CDR2 SYGVKD. The CDR3 length is 13 residues. The CDR3 region has the DNA TGTGCCATCAGTGAGTCTACGCGAGGTGAAGCTTTCTTT. Translation: CAISESTRGEAFF.

This clonotype showed up just a few times. V gene TRBV20-1 combines with J gene TRBJ2-1; 8 bases match TRBD1. Per germline, CDR1 DFQATT and CDR2 SNEGSKA (reference sequence). CDR3 length: 14 amino acids. The CDR3 DNA reads as TGCAGCGGACGAAGGACAGGGAATTTCGATGAGCAGTTCTTC. It is translated as CSGRRTGNFDEQFF.

This clonotype was found many times. This sequence joins TRBV11-2 and TRBJ1-1; a possible D gene is TRBD1 (6 bases). Germline lookup yields CDR1 SGHAT and CDR2 FQNNGV. With 6 bases removed from V and 5 bases from J, the gap between germline ends came to 13 bases. This CDR3 region has 13 residues. Written as DNA, the CDR3 is TGTGCCAGCAGTTCTAGGGGGGCAACTGAAGCTTTCTTT. This translates into CASSSRGATEAFF.

In this sample, this clonotype turned up many times. In DNA, the CDR3 is TGTGCCAGCAGTAACCGTCCCAACTCTGGAAACACCATATATTTT. Translating it yields CASSNRPNSGNTIYF. The genes are TRBV6-1 and TRBJ1-3; no definite D call. Trimming took off 5 bases at V and 0 bases at J, with 11 bases between the two ends. Germline V lookup: CDR1 MNHNS, CDR2 SASEGT. The CDR3 runs to 15 residues.

The sample holds many counts of this clonotype. V and J are TRBV2 and TRBJ2-5; no definite D call. Trimming removed 5 bases from V and 1 base from J, with 11 bases in between. The CDR3 covers 14 residues. Germline CDR1 and CDR2: SNHLY and FYNNEI. The chain's CDR3 is CASSKSTGQETQYF. The CDR3 nucleotides read TGTGCCAGCAGTAAGTCAACGGGCCAAGAGACCCAGTACTTC.

This clonotype was found a few times. Mismatch with germline at one junction end may stem from a read error. The V call is TRBV6-1, the J call TRBJ2-2; a possible D gene is TRBD2 (5 bases). Germline V gives CDR1 MNHNS, CDR2 SASEGT. The CDR3 spans 12 residues. CDR3 sequence reads: CASGTSPGEPFF. The CDR3 nucleotides are TGTGCCAGCGGAACTTCACCCGGGGAGCCGTTTTTT.

This clonotype was counted a few times. The J gene is TRBJ2-1, the V gene TRBV28; no clear D gene. The CDR3 length is 13 residues. CDR1 and CDR2 from the germline V gene are MDHEN and SYDVKM. The germline V and J ends were trimmed by 4 bases and 9 bases, with 13 bases remaining between them. The CDR3 bases are TGTGCCAGCAGTTCGCGGCTAGGTAGTGAGCAGTTCTTC. Amino acids: CASSSRLGSEQFF.

This clonotype has a handful of counts. This may be a read error, as it is one base from a much larger clone. The gene calls are TRBV12-3 or TRBV12-4 and TRBJ1-1; no clear D. CDR3 size: 13 residues. V lost 6 bases and J 3 bases, leaving 11 bases between the germline ends. The CDR3 is CASRAWEHTEAFF. As DNA, the CDR3 is TGTGCCAGCAGAGCCTGGGAGCACACTGAAGCTTTCTTT.

This clonotype was counted ten times or more. The genes are TRBV28 and TRBJ1-2, with TRBD1 as a possible D gene (6 bases). V was clipped by 6 bases and J by 2 bases, with 13 bases between them. The CDR3 is made up of 14 amino acids. Germline lookup yields CDR1 MDHEN and CDR2 SYDVKM. Here the CDR3 reads CASRTGTPNYGYTF. Here the CDR3 DNA reads TGTGCCAGCAGAACCGGGACACCAAACTATGGCTACACCTTC.

The chain has TRBV27 and TRBJ2-3, with D possibly being TRBD1 or TRBD2 (5 bases each). CDR1 and CDR2 (germline): MNHEY, SMNVEV (reference sequence). The CDR3 consists of 14 residues. Trimming removed 4 bases at V and 6 bases at J, with 14 bases between. As DNA, the CDR3 is TGTGCCAGCAGTTCCCGGGACGGCTTGGATACGCAGTATTTT. Translation gives CASSSRDGLDTQYF.

This clonotype was detected many times. This chain links TRBV6-1 with TRBJ2-7; no reliable D call. V lost 4 bases and J lost 0, with 7 bases in between. Germline V gene sequence: CDR1 MNHNS, CDR2 SASEGT. This CDR3 has 13 residues. CDR3 sequence reads: CASSVVASYEQYF. CDR3 sequence (DNA): TGTGCCAGCAGTGTGGTAGCCTCCTACGAGCAGTACTTC.

This clonotype was observed a few times. A much larger clone differs from this one at a single base, so this may be a read error. The chain recombines TRBV28 with TRBJ1-2; 7 bases match TRBD1. This CDR3 region has 16 residues. CDR1 and CDR2 from the germline V gene are MDHEN and SYDVKM. V trimming: 5 bases; J trimming: 6 bases; junction bases outside the gene matches: 15. CDR3 coding DNA: TGTGCCAGCAGTCGCTCTACAGGGGTGGGGACCCATGGCTACACCTTC. Translating gives CASSRSTGVGTHGYTF.

The table lists this clonotype with many counts. The rearrangement links TRBV7-2 to TRBJ2-7; D unclear. Per the germline V gene, CDR1 is SGHTA and CDR2 is FQGNSA. The CDR3 contains 14 residues. V gave up 1 base and J gave up 6 bases, with 13 bases separating them. The CDR3 protein is CASSLGNSSPEQYF. For the CDR3, the DNA is TGTGCCAGCAGCTTAGGTAACAGTTCGCCCGAGCAGTACTTC.

This rearrangement joins TRBV15 to TRBJ2-7; 11 bases match TRBD2. Germline V gene data show CDR1 as LNHNV and CDR2 as YYDKDF (reference sequence). The CDR3 is made up of 16 amino acids. V was pared by 1 base and J by 2 bases, with 4 bases of the junction left unmatched. Written as DNA, the CDR3 is TGTGCCACCAGCAGAGGTGGACTAGCGGGTCCCTACGAGCAGTACTTC. Protein product: CATSRGGLAGPYEQYF.